The 9 T cell receptor beta chains below come from one sample, sequenced in a study of blood T cell repertoires in COVID-19. Only in-frame clones appear in the TCRdb table, and some are missing; sequencing was by immunoSEQ multiplex PCR. The sample carries 110,000 to 150,000 clones, 84% recorded once. The sequenced material came from peripheral blood. All receptors come from a human donor in a cohort sampled during active COVID-19.

V gene TRBV30 combines with J gene TRBJ2-1; 12 bases fit TRBD2. Germline V gene lookup returns CDR1 GTSNPN and CDR2 SVGIG (reference sequence). Trimming cost V 6 bases and J 2 bases; bases outside gene matches: 2. The length of the CDR3 is 14 residues. DNA of the CDR3: TGTGCCTGTCTAGCGGGAGGGCCCTACAATGAGCAGTTCTTC. Residues: CACLAGGPYNEQFF.

The rearrangement joins TRBV5-6 to TRBJ2-5; TRBD2 might be the D (5 bases). In germline, CDR1 is SGHDT, CDR2 YYEEEE. The CDR3 consists of 13 residues. V lost 0 bases, J lost 7 bases, and 10 bases lay in between. The CDR3 loop is CASSLGLEGTQYF. In nucleotides, the CDR3 is TGTGCCAGCAGCTTGGGGCTAGAGGGGACCCAGTACTTC. The full variable domain, rest sourced from reference TRBV5-6 and TRBJ2-5, is DAGVTQSPTHLIKTRGQQVTLRCSPKSGHDTVSWYQQALGQGPQFIFQYYEEEERQRGNFPDRFSGHQFPNYSSELNVNALLLGDSALYLCASSLGLEGTQYFGPGTRLLVL.

The rearrangement uses TRBV28 and TRBJ1-1; tentative D call: TRBD1 (6 bases). This CDR3 has 15 residues. Germline CDR1 is MDHEN and CDR2 is SYDVKM. The V and J ends lost 5 bases and 3 bases respectively, with 16 bases between them. This chain's CDR3 is CASSDSGAGDTEAFF. CDR3 nucleotide sequence: TGTGCCAGCAGTGATTCTGGTGCAGGGGACACTGAAGCTTTCTTT.

This chain uses TRBV27 with TRBJ2-3, with 10 bases lining up with TRBD1. Germline CDR1 MNHEY, CDR2 SMNVEV (reference sequence). The trim removed 8 bases at V and 5 bases at J, leaving 7 bases unmatched. This CDR3 region has 14 residues. CDR3 protein: CASARQGARDTQYF. The CDR3 DNA is TGTGCCAGCGCCCGACAGGGGGCGAGAGATACGCAGTATTTT.

This clone was detected a few times. The sample carries other DNA sequences with the same CDR3. J is TRBJ1-1 and V is TRBV11-3; no clear D gene. Germline CDR1 reads SGHNT; CDR2 reads YENEEA. V was clipped by 1 base and J by 1 base, with 4 bases between them. The CDR3 extends over 13 amino acids. As DNA, the CDR3 is TGTGCCAGCAGCTTAGGCAGGAACACTGAAGCTTTCTTT. Amino acid sequence: CASSLGRNTEAFF.

The V gene is TRBV7-2, the J gene TRBJ2-7; a weak D match, TRBD1 (8 bases). V lost 2 bases and J lost 3, with 11 bases in between. The germline CDR1 and CDR2 sequences are SGHTA and FQGNSA. The CDR3 is made up of 14 amino acids. CDR3 amino acids: CASSLTGGGYEQYF. The CDR3 region has the DNA TGTGCCAGCAGCTTAACAGGGGGGGGCTACGAGCAGTACTTC.

The chain links TRBV5-1 to TRBJ1-2; 10 nucleotides line up with TRBD1. Per the germline V gene, CDR1 is SGHRS and CDR2 is YFSETQ. Losses at the gene ends were 4 bases for V and 4 bases for J; bases not matched to a gene: 7. The CDR3 length is 15 residues. The CDR3 reads CASSPTDRGFYGYTF. Written as DNA, the CDR3 is TGCGCCAGCAGCCCGACGGACAGGGGGTTCTATGGCTACACCTTC.

This chain joins TRBV5-5 and TRBJ2-5, with 7 bases aligning to TRBD1. The trim removed 1 base at V and 8 bases at J, leaving 11 bases unmatched. This CDR3 region has 15 residues. Per germline, CDR1 SGHKS and CDR2 YYEKEE (reference sequence). In DNA, the CDR3 is TGTGCCAGCAGCTTGTCACAGGGGACCTTACTTACCCAGTACTTC. Translating gives CASSLSQGTLLTQYF.

The CDR3 DNA reads as TGCGCCAGCAGCTCAGGACAGTCAAGCACAGATACGCAGTATTTT. As protein: CASSSGQSSTDTQYF. V is TRBV5-1 and J is TRBJ2-3, with a tentative D call TRBD1 (6 bases). Germline CDR1 reads SGHRS; CDR2 reads YFSETQ. Trimming stripped 3 bases from V and 0 bases from J, with 11 bases between. The CDR3 totals 15 residues.